The 29 T cell receptor beta chains below come from one sample, sequenced in a study of early T cells in non-severe SARS-CoV-2 infection. MiXCR, applied by TCRdb to the 5' RACE reads, yields one record per CDR3 protein. Of around 63,000 distinct CDR3 sequences listed, around 6.5% were seen once; the top ten hold approximately 3.6%. The input for sequencing was whole blood, taken at baseline. Every receptor here comes from an adult who was a healthcare worker with PCR-confirmed SARS-CoV-2 infection or an uninfected control (not recorded which).

This clonotype has a handful of counts. The chain has TRBV20-1 and TRBJ2-5; 7 nucleotides match TRBD2. The V segment lost 5 bases and the J segment 5 bases; nucleotides outside the gene matches: 17. The CDR3 consists of 16 residues. CDR1 is DFQATT, CDR2 SNEGSKA, per germline (reference sequence). In DNA, the CDR3 is TGCAGTGCTGGGCTAGGCGGGAGTAGGGAGGTTGAGACCCAGTACTTC. It is translated as CSAGLGGSREVETQYF.

The rearrangement joins TRBV18 to TRBJ1-1; D may be TRBD1 (5 bases). V shed 3 bases and J shed 3 bases, with 11 bases lying between them. This CDR3 region has 14 residues. Germline-derived CDR1 and CDR2 are KGHSH and LQKENI. In DNA form, the CDR3 reads TGTGCCAGCTCACCGGACCTGGGGGACACTGAAGCTTTCTTT. Its translation: CASSPDLGDTEAFF.

This clonotype was seen many times. The V gene is TRBV28, the J gene TRBJ2-7; possibly TRBD2 for D (7 bases). The V gene's germline CDR1 is MDHEN and CDR2 SYDVKM. There are 12 residues in the CDR3. Deletions cut 3 bases from V and 7 bases from J, with 10 bases between. This chain's CDR3 is CASSFGGREQYF. Written as DNA, the CDR3 is TGTGCCAGCAGTTTCGGGGGGCGGGAGCAGTACTTC.

This clonotype was recorded many times. The chain has TRBV7-6 and TRBJ2-5; D possibly matches TRBD1 or TRBD2 (5 bases each). The germline V gene has CDR1 SGHVS and CDR2 FNYEAQ. V lost 5 bases, J lost 1 base, and 20 bases lay in between. The CDR3 is made up of 17 amino acids. The DNA of the CDR3 is TGTGCCAGCAGCCCGGTTGGTGGGGGAACTTCCCAAGAGACCCAGTACTTC. It encodes CASSPVGGGTSQETQYF. Filled out from reference TRBV7-6 and TRBJ2-5, the complete variable domain reads GAGVSQSPRYKVTKRGQDVALRCDPISGHVSLYWYRQALGQGPEFLTYFNYEAQQDKSGLPNDRFSAERPEGSISTLTIQRTEQRDSAMYRCASSPVGGGTSQETQYFGPGTRLLVL.

Many counts were recorded for this clonotype. The V call is TRBV12-3 or TRBV12-4, the J call TRBJ1-4; a possible D gene is TRBD1 (6 bases). The CDR3 loop spans 14 amino acids. Between the trimmed V and J ends, which lost 4 bases and 7 bases, there was a span of 13 bases. The CDR3 loop reads CASSSRNRVEKLFF. CDR3 bases: TGTGCCAGCAGTTCTCGCAACAGGGTTGAAAAACTGTTTTTT.

As for this clonotype: A read error may explain this, as a much larger clone is one base away. The chain uses TRBV20-1 and TRBJ2-1; TRBD2 agrees at 11 bases. V trimming: 3 bases; J trimming: 7 bases; junction bases outside the gene matches: 11. This CDR3 spans 16 amino acids. Germline V CDR1 and CDR2: DFQATT, SNEGSKA (reference sequence). The CDR3 region is CSASILAGVEKNEQFF. The CDR3 nucleotides are TGCAGTGCTAGTATACTAGCGGGAGTCGAAAAAAATGAGCAGTTCTTC.

The table lists this clonotype with many counts. The gene calls are TRBV19 and TRBJ2-1; D uncertain. V shed 1 base and J shed 8 bases, with 12 bases lying between them. This CDR3 region has 14 residues. Germline-derived CDR1 and CDR2 are LNHDA and SQIVND (reference sequence). The CDR3 protein is CASSIAWTSDEQFF. CDR3 nucleotides: TGTGCCAGTAGTATAGCGTGGACCTCCGATGAGCAGTTCTTC.

Ten or more counts support this clonotype. The chain joins TRBV20-1 to TRBJ2-5, with D possibly TRBD2 on 6 matching bases. Germline V gene lookup returns CDR1 DFQATT and CDR2 SNEGSKA (reference sequence). This CDR3 has 14 amino acids. Trimming left V 2 bases short and J 3 bases short, with 13 bases between. The CDR3 sequence is CSARKPGLKETQYF. DNA for the CDR3: TGCAGTGCTAGAAAGCCGGGACTCAAAGAGACCCAGTACTTC.

Ten or more counts support this clonotype. The genes are TRBV7-6 and TRBJ2-3, with D possibly being TRBD2 (5 bases). The CDR3 has 15 amino acids. CDR1 and CDR2 from the germline V gene are SGHVS and FNYEAQ. The V and J ends lost 1 base and 0 bases respectively, with 8 bases between them. This chain's CDR3 is CASSLVEGSTDTQYF. DNA for the CDR3: TGTGCCAGCAGCTTAGTTGAGGGTAGCACAGATACGCAGTATTTT. The full variable domain, in which reference TRBV7-6 and TRBJ2-3 provide the parts outside the CDR3, is GAGVSQSPRYKVTKRGQDVALRCDPISGHVSLYWYRQALGQGPEFLTYFNYEAQQDKSGLPNDRFSAERPEGSISTLTIQRTEQRDSAMYRCASSLVEGSTDTQYFGPGTRLTVL.

This clonotype occurred many times. V and J are TRBV20-1 and TRBJ1-4; tentatively, D is TRBD1 (5 bases). The ends were cut back, 5 bases at V and 8 bases at J, with 9 bases in the middle. Germline values: CDR1 DFQATT, CDR2 SNEGSKA (reference sequence). The CDR3 is 11 residues long. The CDR3 spells CSAGTVEKLFF. The CDR3 coding sequence is TGCAGTGCTGGGACGGTCGAAAAACTGTTTTTT.

This clonotype showed up many times. This sequence joins TRBV18 and TRBJ1-1; unclear D gene. The CDR3 runs to 12 residues. V was shortened by 4 bases and J by 3 bases, with 6 bases between the two germline ends. Germline V CDR1 and CDR2: KGHSH, LQKENI. The CDR3 loop reads CASSLGYTEAFF. The CDR3 bases are TGTGCCAGCTCACTGGGGTACACTGAAGCTTTCTTT.

Many counts were recorded for this clonotype. The chain joins TRBV6-1 to TRBJ1-6, with D possibly matching TRBD1 (5 bases). Germline loops: CDR1 MNHNS, CDR2 SASEGT. V lost 6 bases to trimming and J lost 3 bases, with 6 bases between them. The CDR3 runs 13 residues. CDR3 in DNA: TGTGCCAGCAGGACAGACTATAATTCACCCCTCCACTTT. Protein product: CASRTDYNSPLHF.

This clonotype was recorded many times. V is TRBV20-1 and J is TRBJ2-7, with D perhaps matching TRBD2 (7 bases). The CDR3 spans 15 residues. CDR1 is DFQATT, CDR2 SNEGSKA, per germline (reference sequence). V was trimmed by 2 bases and J by 0 bases, leaving 14 bases between them. The CDR3 spells CSARNGGGGSYEQYF. Here the CDR3 DNA reads TGCAGTGCTAGAAACGGCGGGGGCGGCTCCTACGAGCAGTACTTC.

The CDR3 region is CSVTGTGGYEQYF. The DNA of the CDR3 is TGCAGCGTTACCGGGACAGGGGGTTACGAGCAGTACTTC. The V gene is TRBV29-1, the J gene TRBJ2-7, with 11 positions matching TRBD1. CDR3 length equals 13 residues. Trimming took 5 bases from V and 4 from J; bases not matched to a gene: 4. Germline CDR1 and CDR2: SQVTM and ANQGSEA.

This clonotype was seen a handful of times. The chain combines TRBV1 with TRBJ1-3. TRBV1 is flagged as a pseudogene. This CDR3 spans 12 amino acids. As DNA, the CDR3 is TGCACCAGCAGCCAAGAAGAAAACACCATATATTTT. It encodes CTSSQEENTIYF.

The chain links TRBV6-2 or TRBV6-3 to TRBJ1-2; TRBD1 aligns across 7 bases. This CDR3 has 15 residues. After removal of 5 bases from V and 6 bases from J, the junction contained 12 bases not matched to a gene. Germline loops: CDR1 MNHEY, CDR2 SVGEGT. CDR3 protein: CASSPTRTGSDGYTF. The CDR3 coding sequence is TGTGCCAGCAGTCCTACCCGGACAGGATCAGATGGCTACACCTTC.

This clonotype has at least ten counts. The chain has TRBV7-9 and TRBJ2-7; D is possibly TRBD1 (6 bases). CDR3 length: 13 residues. The V gene lost 4 bases and the J gene lost 6 bases, with 13 bases spanning the gap. The germline V gene encodes CDR1 SEHNR and CDR2 FQNEAQ (reference sequence). CDR3 sequence: CASSSQGRGEQYF. Here the CDR3 DNA reads TGTGCCAGCAGCTCACAGGGAAGAGGCGAGCAGTACTTC. Drawing the rest from reference TRBV7-9 and TRBJ2-7, the complete variable domain is DTGVSQNPRHKITKRGQNVTFRCDPISEHNRLYWYRQTLGQGPEFLTYFQNEAQLEKSRLLSDRFSAERPKGSFSTLEIQRTEQGDSAMYLCASSSQGRGEQYFGPGTRLTVT.

This clonotype was seen more than once but under ten times. The CDR3 sequence: CASSENTGELFF. The CDR3 DNA reads TGTGCCAGCAGCGAGAACACCGGGGAGCTGTTTTTT. V and J are TRBV5-6 and TRBJ2-2, with D unclear. The CDR3 runs 12 residues. V lost 4 bases, J lost 1 base, and 2 bases lay in between. The V gene's germline CDR1 is SGHDT and CDR2 YYEEEE.

The genes are TRBV20-1 and TRBJ2-4, with unresolved D. The CDR3 is made up of 13 amino acids. The germline V gene encodes CDR1 DFQATT and CDR2 SNEGSKA (reference sequence). Trimming removed 6 bases at V and 0 bases at J, with 9 bases between. CDR3 nucleotide sequence: TGCAGTGCCGCAGAGATAGCCAAAAACATTCAGTACTTC. It is translated as CSAAEIAKNIQYF.

At least ten counts were recorded for this clonotype. The rearrangement joins TRBV5-4 to TRBJ2-7; 10 bases fit TRBD1. V shed 6 bases and J 6 bases; nucleotides not matched to a gene: 15. The CDR3 is made up of 16 amino acids. Germline lookup yields CDR1 SGHNT and CDR2 YYREEE (reference sequence). The CDR3 is CASTLGQGVPLSEQYF. As DNA, the CDR3 is TGTGCCAGCACCCTAGGACAGGGGGTCCCCTTAAGCGAGCAGTACTTC. The full variable domain, rest sourced from reference TRBV5-4 and TRBJ2-7, is ETGVTQSPTHLIKTRGQQVTLRCSSQSGHNTVSWYQQALGQGPQFIFQYYREEENGRGNFPPRFSGLQFPNYSSELNVNALELDDSALYLCASTLGQGVPLSEQYFGPGTRLTVT.

The sample holds many counts of this clonotype. The chain has TRBV6-1 and TRBJ2-7; D gene unclear. CDR1 and CDR2 from the germline V gene are MNHNS and SASEGT. Trimming removed 5 bases from V and 0 bases from J, with 8 bases in between. The CDR3 runs 13 residues. CDR3 sequence: CASSKYLSYEQYF. The DNA of the CDR3 is TGTGCCAGCAGTAAGTACCTCTCCTACGAGCAGTACTTC.

This clonotype was detected ten times or more. The V and J genes are TRBV10-1 and TRBJ2-7; 9 positions match TRBD1. Trimming cost V 3 bases and J 3 bases; bases outside gene matches: 6. The CDR3 totals 15 residues. Germline V gives CDR1 WNHNN, CDR2 SYGVQD (reference sequence). CDR3 in amino acids: CASSEPGQGRYEQYF. In nucleotides, the CDR3 is TGCGCCAGCAGTGAACCGGGACAGGGCCGCTACGAGCAGTACTTC.

This clonotype was picked up a small number of times. The chain combines TRBV28 with TRBJ2-4; 7 positions agree with TRBD1. J lost 0 bases, V lost 5 bases, and 10 bases had no gene match. Germline V gene sequence: CDR1 MDHEN, CDR2 SYDVKM. The CDR3 runs to 17 residues. As DNA, the CDR3 is TGTGCCAGCAGTCGGACCCCGGGACAGATAGCCAAAAACATTCAGTACTTC. Its protein product is CASSRTPGQIAKNIQYF. Full variable domain (rest looked up from reference TRBV28 and TRBJ2-4): DVKVTQSSRYLVKRTGEKVFLECVQDMDHENMFWYRQDPGLGLRLIYFSYDVKMKEKGDIPEGYSVSREKKERFSLILESASTNQTSMYLCASSRTPGQIAKNIQYFGAGTRLSVL.

This clonotype occurred many times. CDR3 region: CASSSLAVETQYF. CDR3 nucleotide sequence: TGTGCCAGCAGCTCGTTAGCGGTGGAGACCCAGTACTTC. The chain joins TRBV5-4 to TRBJ2-5; D possibly corresponds to TRBD2 (6 bases). Germline loops: CDR1 SGHNT, CDR2 YYREEE (reference sequence). The CDR3 totals 13 residues. V lost 3 bases and J lost 5, with 11 bases in between.

This clonotype was seen at least ten times. The gene calls are TRBV20-1 and TRBJ2-7, with 8 bases lining up with TRBD1. The CDR3 extends over 13 amino acids. Looked up from germline, CDR1 is DFQATT and CDR2 is SNEGSKA (reference sequence). V trimming: 5 bases; J trimming: 7 bases; junction bases outside the gene matches: 10. CDR3 sequence reads: CSAPGTGQWEQYF. CDR3 nucleotide sequence: TGCAGTGCTCCCGGGACAGGCCAATGGGAGCAGTACTTC.

This clonotype occurred a few times. Here the CDR3 DNA reads TGTGCCATCAATCCCCACTTGGACAGGACCTCTGGGGCCAACGTCCTGACTTTC. This gives the protein CAINPHLDRTSGANVLTF. The chain recombines TRBV10-3 with TRBJ2-6, with 7 positions matching TRBD1. CDR1 and CDR2 (germline): ENHRY, SYGVKD. The CDR3 has 18 residues. The ends lost 7 bases at V and 0 bases at J; junction bases unmatched: 12.

The chain is built from TRBV28 and TRBJ1-4, with TRBD1 as a possible D gene (5 bases). Trimming took off 6 bases at V and 2 bases at J, with 16 bases between the two ends. Germline V gene lookup returns CDR1 MDHEN and CDR2 SYDVKM. This CDR3 is 16 amino acids long. CDR3 in amino acids: CASRYEAGGTNEKLFF. CDR3 coding DNA: TGTGCCAGCAGATACGAGGCGGGGGGGACTAATGAAAAACTGTTTTTT.

Ten or more counts support this clonotype. This sequence joins TRBV4-1 and TRBJ1-5; 9 bases fit TRBD1. V gave up 2 bases and J gave up 5 bases; unmatched junction bases: 4. CDR3 size: 15 residues. CDR1 MGHRA and CDR2 YSYEKL come from the germline V gene. CDR3 sequence (DNA): TGCGCCAGCAGCCAACAGACAGGGGGTGATCAGCCCCAGCATTTT. Amino acid sequence: CASSQQTGGDQPQHF.

This clonotype was counted ten times or more. Here the CDR3 reads CSAQGQGWGTEAFF. CDR3 DNA sequence: TGCAGTGCCCAAGGACAGGGCTGGGGCACTGAAGCTTTCTTT. V gene TRBV20-1 combines with J gene TRBJ1-1; 8 bases are shared with TRBD1. Germline trimming cut 6 bases from V and 4 bases from J; bases unmatched to any gene: 10. Looked up from germline, CDR1 is DFQATT and CDR2 is SNEGSKA (reference sequence). This CDR3 spans 14 amino acids.